The rows below give T cell receptor beta chains drawn from one sample of a study of response to subunit inactivated influenza vaccine. TCRdb processed the RT-PCR reads anew with MiXCR; each CDR3 protein has one entry. This table holds about 700,000 distinct CDR3 sequences, around 14% found once. The input for sequencing was PBMCs from blood, taken less than 15 days before vaccination. The source is a man between 50 and 59 years old who received an inactivated influenza vaccine. Each CDR3 is given with its conserved first and last residue. The D gene is left open where the match is weak. Only part of the rows carry a size: once, few, many, or a class if the clone is expanded.

TRBV7-2	NA	TRBD2	TRBJ2-1	CASNLWASGRGEQFF	TGTGCCAGCAACCTGTGGGCTAGCGGCCGGGGTGAGCAGTTCTTC
TRBV18	NA	TRBD1	TRBJ1-1	CASSPRQGHVYTEAFF	TGTGCCAGCTCACCTCGACAGGGTCATGTATACACTGAAGCTTTCTTT
TRBV5-6	NA	TRBD2	TRBJ2-1	CASSTYSGSYNEQFF	TGTGCCAGCAGCACCTATAGCGGGAGTTACAATGAGCAGTTCTTC
TRBV4-2	NA	NA	TRBJ2-7	CASSQVPRNLLSYEQYF	TGTGCCAGCAGCCAGGTCCCCCGCAACCTATTGTCCTACGAGCAGTACTTC
TRBV29-1	many	NA	TRBJ2-1	CSVIPGADNEQFF	TGCAGCGTCATACCGGGGGCGGACAATGAGCAGTTCTTC
TRBV20-1	few	TRBD2	TRBJ2-1	CSARDPGGASYNEQFF	TGCAGTGCTAGGGACCCCGGGGGGGCCTCCTACAATGAGCAGTTCTTC
TRBV20-1	few	NA	TRBJ1-6	CSARVVGGFNSPLHF	TGCAGTGCTAGAGTAGTAGGGGGATTTAATTCACCCCTCCACTTT
TRBV5-1	NA	NA	TRBJ2-5	CASSRGTSLTETQYF	TGCGCCAGCAGCCGGGGGACCAGCCTGACGGAGACCCAGTACTTC
TRBV6-2/TRBV6-3	NA	NA	TRBJ1-3	CASSYRDLISSGNTIYF	TGTGCCAGCAGTTACCGGGACTTGATTTCGTCTGGAAACACCATATATTTT
TRBV4-1	NA	NA	TRBJ2-3	CASSQVGFTDTQFF	TGCGCCAGCAGCCAAGTGGGGTTTACAGATACGCAGTTTTTT
TRBV5-8	many	NA	TRBJ1-6	CASSPGVGGTSPLHF	TGTGCCAGCAGCCCCGGCGTGGGGGGTACTTCACCCCTCCACTTT